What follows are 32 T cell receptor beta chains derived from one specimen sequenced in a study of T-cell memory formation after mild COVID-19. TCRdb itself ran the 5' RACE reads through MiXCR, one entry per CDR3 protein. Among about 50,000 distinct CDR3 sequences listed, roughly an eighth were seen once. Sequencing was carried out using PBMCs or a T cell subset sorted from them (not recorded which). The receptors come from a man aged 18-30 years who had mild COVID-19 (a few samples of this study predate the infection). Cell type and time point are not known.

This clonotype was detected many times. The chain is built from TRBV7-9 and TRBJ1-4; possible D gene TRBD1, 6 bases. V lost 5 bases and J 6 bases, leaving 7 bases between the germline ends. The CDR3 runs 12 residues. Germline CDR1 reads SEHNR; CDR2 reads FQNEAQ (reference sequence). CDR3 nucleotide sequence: TGTGCCAGCAGCCGGACAGATGAAAAACTGTTTTTT. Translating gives CASSRTDEKLFF.

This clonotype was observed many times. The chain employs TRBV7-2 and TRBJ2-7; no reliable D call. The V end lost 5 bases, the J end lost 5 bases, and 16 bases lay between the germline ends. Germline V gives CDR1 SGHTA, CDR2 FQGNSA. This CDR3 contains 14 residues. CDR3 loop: CASSRSDGYDEQYF. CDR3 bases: TGTGCCAGCAGCAGATCGGACGGCTACGACGAGCAGTACTTC.

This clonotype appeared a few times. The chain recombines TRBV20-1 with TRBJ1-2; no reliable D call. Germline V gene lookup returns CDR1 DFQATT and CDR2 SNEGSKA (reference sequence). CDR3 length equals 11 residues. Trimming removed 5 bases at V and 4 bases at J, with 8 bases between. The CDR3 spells CSAGAGYGYTF. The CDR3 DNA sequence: TGCAGTGCTGGAGCGGGCTATGGCTACACCTTC.

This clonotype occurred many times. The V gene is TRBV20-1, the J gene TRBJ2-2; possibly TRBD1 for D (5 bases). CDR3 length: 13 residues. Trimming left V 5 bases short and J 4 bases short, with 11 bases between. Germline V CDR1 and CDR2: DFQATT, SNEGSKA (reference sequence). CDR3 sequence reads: CSAQTALTGELFF. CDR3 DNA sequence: TGCAGTGCTCAGACAGCTCTCACCGGGGAGCTGTTTTTT.

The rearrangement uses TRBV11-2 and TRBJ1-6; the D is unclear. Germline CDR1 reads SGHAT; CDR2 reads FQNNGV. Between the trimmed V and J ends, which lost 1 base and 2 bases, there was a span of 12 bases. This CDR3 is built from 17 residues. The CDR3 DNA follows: TGTGCCAGCAGCTTAGGCCCCGGTATGACCTATAATTCACCCCTCCACTTT. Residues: CASSLGPGMTYNSPLHF. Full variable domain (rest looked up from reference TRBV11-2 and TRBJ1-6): EAGVAQSPRYKIIEKRQSVAFWCNPISGHATLYWYQQILGQGPKLLIQFQNNGVVDDSQLPKDRFSAERLKGVDSTLKIQPAKLEDSAVYLCASSLGPGMTYNSPLHFGNGTRLTVT.

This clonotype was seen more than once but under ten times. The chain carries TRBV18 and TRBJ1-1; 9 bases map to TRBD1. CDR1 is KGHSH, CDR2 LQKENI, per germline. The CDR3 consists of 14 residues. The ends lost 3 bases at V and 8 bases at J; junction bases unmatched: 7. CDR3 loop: CASSPRQGEREAFF. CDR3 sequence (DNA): TGTGCCAGCTCACCGCGACAGGGGGAAAGAGAAGCTTTCTTT.

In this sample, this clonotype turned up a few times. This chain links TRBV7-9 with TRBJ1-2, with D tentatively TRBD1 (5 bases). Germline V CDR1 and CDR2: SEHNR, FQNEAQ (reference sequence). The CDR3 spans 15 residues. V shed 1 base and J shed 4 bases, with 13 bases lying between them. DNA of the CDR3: TGTGCCAGCAGCTTAGGTCTGGACACTCTCTATGGCTACACCTTC. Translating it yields CASSLGLDTLYGYTF.

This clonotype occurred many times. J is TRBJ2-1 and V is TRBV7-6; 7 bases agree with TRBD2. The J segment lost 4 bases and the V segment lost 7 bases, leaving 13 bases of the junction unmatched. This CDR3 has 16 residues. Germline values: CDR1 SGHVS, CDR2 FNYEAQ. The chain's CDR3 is CASTLQVGTTYNEQFF. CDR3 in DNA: TGTGCCAGCACCCTCCAGGTCGGGACTACATACAATGAGCAGTTCTTC.

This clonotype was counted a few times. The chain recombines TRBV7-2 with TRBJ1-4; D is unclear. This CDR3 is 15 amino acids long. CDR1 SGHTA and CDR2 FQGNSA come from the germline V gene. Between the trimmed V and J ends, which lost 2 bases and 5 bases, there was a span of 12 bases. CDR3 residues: CASSLLGSRNEKLFF. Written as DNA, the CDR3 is TGTGCCAGCAGCTTATTGGGGTCCAGGAATGAAAAACTGTTTTTT.

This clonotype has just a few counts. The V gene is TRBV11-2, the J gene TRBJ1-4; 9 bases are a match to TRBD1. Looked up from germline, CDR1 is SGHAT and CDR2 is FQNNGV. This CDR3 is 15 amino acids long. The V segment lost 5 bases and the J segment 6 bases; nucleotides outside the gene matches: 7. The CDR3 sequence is CASSEWGQGDEKLFF. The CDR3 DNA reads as TGTGCCAGCAGCGAGTGGGGACAGGGCGATGAAAAACTGTTTTTT.

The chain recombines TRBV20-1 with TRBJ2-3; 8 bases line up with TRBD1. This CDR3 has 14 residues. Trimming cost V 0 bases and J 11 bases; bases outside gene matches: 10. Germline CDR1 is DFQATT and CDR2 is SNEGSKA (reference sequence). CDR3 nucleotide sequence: TGCAGTGCTAGAGATGGCGGGGCCACAGGGGGGCAGTATTTT. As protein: CSARDGGATGGQYF.

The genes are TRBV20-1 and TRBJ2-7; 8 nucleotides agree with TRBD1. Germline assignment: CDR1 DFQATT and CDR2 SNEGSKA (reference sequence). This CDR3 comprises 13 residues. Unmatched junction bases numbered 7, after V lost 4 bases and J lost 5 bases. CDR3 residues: CSAKGQGLDEQYV. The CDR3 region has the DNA TGCAGTGCTAAAGGACAGGGCCTAGACGAGCAGTACGTC.

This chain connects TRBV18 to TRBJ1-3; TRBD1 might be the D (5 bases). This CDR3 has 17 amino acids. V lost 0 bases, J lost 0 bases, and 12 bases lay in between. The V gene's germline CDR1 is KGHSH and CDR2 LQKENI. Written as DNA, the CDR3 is TGTGCCAGCTCACCACCGGGGGGACCGAACTCTGGAAACACCATATATTTT. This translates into CASSPPGGPNSGNTIYF. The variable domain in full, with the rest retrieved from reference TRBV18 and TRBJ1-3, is NAGVMQNPRHLVRRRGQEARLRCSPMKGHSHVYWYRQLPEEGLKFMVYLQKENIIDESGMPKERFSAEFPKEGPSILRIQQVVRGDSAAYFCASSPPGGPNSGNTIYFGEGSWLTVV.

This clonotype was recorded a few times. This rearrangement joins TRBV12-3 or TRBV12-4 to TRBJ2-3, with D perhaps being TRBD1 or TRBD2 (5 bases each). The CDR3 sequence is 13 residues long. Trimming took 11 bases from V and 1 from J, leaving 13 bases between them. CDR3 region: CASQMGGTDTQYF. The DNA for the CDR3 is TGTGCCTCCCAAATGGGGGGCACAGATACGCAGTATTTT.

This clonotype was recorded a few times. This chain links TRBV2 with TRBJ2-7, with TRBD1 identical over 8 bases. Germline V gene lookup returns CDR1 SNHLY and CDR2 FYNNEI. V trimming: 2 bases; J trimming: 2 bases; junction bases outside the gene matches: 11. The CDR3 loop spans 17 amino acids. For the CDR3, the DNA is TGTGCCAGCAGTGAAACTGCGACTCGGACAGGGACCTACGAGCAGTACTTC. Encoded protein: CASSETATRTGTYEQYF.

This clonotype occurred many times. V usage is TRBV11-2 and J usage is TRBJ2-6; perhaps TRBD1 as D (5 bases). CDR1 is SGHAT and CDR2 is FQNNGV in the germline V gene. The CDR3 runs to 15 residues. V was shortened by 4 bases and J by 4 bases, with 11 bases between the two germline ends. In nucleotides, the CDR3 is TGTGCCAGCAGCTCCCAGGGTAGCGGGGCCAACGTCCTGACTTTC. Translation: CASSSQGSGANVLTF.

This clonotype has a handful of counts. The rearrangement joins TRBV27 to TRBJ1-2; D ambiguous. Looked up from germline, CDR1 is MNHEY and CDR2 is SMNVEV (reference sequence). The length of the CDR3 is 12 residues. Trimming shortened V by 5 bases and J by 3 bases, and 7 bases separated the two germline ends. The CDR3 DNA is TGTGCCAGCAGTGACCGCTACTATGGCTACACCTTC. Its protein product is CASSDRYYGYTF.

The CDR3 region is CASSFGQYTDTQYF. CDR3 nucleotides: TGTGCCAGCAGCTTTGGCCAGTACACAGATACGCAGTATTTT. This chain connects TRBV7-9 to TRBJ2-3; D remains ambiguous. Germline-derived CDR1 and CDR2 are SEHNR and FQNEAQ (reference sequence). V was cut by 3 bases and J by 2 bases, with 9 bases left in between. This CDR3 spans 14 amino acids. Variable domain in full (rest from reference TRBV7-9 and TRBJ2-3): DTGVSQNPRHKITKRGQNVTFRCDPISEHNRLYWYRQTLGQGPEFLTYFQNEAQLEKSRLLSDRFSAERPKGSFSTLEIQRTEQGDSAMYLCASSFGQYTDTQYFGPGTRLTVL.

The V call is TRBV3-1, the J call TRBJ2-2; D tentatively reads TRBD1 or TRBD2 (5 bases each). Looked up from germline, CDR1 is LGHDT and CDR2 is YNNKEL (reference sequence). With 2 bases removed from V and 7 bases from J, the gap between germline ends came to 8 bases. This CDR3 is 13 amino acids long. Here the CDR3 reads CASSQRGVGELFF. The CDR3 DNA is TGTGCCAGCAGCCAACGAGGGGTCGGGGAGCTGTTTTTT. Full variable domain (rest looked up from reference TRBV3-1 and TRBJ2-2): DTAVSQTPKYLVTQMGNDKSIKCEQNLGHDTMYWYKQDSKKFLKIMFSYNNKELIINETVPNRFSPKSPDKAHLNLHINSLELGDSAVYFCASSQRGVGELFFGEGSRLTVL.

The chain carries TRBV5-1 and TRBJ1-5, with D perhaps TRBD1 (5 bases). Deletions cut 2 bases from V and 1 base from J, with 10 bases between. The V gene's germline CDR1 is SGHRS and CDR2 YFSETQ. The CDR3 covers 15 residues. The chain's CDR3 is CASSFTGSSNQPQHF. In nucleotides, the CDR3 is TGCGCCAGCAGCTTTACAGGCTCGAGCAATCAGCCCCAGCATTTT.

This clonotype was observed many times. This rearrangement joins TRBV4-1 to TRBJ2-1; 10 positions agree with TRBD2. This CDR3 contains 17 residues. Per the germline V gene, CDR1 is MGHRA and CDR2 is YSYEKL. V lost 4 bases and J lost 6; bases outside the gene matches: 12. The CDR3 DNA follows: TGCGCCAGCAGCCCATACTTAGCGGGGGGACGGGGCAATGAGCAGTTCTTC. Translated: CASSPYLAGGRGNEQFF.

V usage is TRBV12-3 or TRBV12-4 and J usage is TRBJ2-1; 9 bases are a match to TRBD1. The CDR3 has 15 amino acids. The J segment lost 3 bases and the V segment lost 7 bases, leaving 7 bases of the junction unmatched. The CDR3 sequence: CASTHGDRDYNEQFF. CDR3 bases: TGTGCCAGCACCCATGGGGACAGGGACTACAATGAGCAGTTCTTC.

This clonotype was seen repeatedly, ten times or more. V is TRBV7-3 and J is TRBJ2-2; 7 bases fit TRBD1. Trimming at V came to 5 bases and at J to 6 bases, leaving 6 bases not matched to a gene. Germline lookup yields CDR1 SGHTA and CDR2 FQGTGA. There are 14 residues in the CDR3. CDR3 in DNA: TGTGCCAGCAGCCAAACAGGGGCGCCCGGGGAGCTGTTTTTT. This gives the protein CASSQTGAPGELFF.

DNA of the CDR3: TGTGCCAGCAGCTTTCTCGCAGATACGCAGTATTTT. Its protein is CASSFLADTQYF. The V gene is TRBV11-2, the J gene TRBJ2-3; D is uncertain. With 3 bases removed from V and 4 bases from J, the gap between germline ends came to 5 bases. The V gene's germline CDR1 is SGHAT and CDR2 FQNNGV. There are 12 residues in the CDR3.

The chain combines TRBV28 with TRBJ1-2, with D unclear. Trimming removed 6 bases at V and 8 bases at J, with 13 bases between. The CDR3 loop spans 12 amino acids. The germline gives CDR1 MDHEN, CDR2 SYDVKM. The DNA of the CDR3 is TGTGCCAGCAGCGCCCTCTATGGGGGCTACACCTTC. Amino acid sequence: CASSALYGGYTF.

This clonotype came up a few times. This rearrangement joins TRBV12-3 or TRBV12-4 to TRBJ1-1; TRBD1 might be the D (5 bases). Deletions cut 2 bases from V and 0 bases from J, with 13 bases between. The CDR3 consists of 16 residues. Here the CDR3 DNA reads TGTGCCAGCAGTTTAACTCCCAGGGAGGTGAACACTGAAGCTTTCTTT. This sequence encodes CASSLTPREVNTEAFF.

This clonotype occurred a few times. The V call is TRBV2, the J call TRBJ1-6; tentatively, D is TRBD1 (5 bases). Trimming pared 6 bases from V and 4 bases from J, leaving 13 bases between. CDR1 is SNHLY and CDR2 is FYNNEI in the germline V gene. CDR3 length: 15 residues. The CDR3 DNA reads TGTGCCAGCAGACAGCCGGGACCGTATAATTCACCCCTCCACTTT. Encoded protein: CASRQPGPYNSPLHF.

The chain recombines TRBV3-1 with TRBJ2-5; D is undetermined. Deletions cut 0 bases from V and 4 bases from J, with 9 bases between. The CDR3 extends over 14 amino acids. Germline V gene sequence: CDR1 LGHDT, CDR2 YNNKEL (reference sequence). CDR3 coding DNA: TGTGCCAGCAGCCAAGATAACAGCCCAGAGACCCAGTACTTC. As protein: CASSQDNSPETQYF.

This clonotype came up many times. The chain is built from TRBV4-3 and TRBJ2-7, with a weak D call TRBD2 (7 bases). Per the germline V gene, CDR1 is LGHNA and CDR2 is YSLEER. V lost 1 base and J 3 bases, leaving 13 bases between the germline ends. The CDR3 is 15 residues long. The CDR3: CASSQARGAYYEQYF. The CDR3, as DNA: TGCGCCAGCAGCCAAGCCCGGGGGGCGTACTACGAGCAGTACTTC.

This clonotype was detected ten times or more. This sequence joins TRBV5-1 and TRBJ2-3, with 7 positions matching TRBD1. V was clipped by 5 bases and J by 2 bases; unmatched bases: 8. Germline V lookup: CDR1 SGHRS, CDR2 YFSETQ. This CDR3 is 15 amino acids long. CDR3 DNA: TGCGCCAGCAGTTCCGGGACAGACTTCACAGATACGCAGTATTTT. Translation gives CASSSGTDFTDTQYF.

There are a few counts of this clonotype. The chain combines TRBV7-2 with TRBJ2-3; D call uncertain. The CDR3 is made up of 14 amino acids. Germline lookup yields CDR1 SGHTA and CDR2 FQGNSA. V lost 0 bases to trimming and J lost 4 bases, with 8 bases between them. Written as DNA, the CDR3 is TGTGCCAGCAGCTTAGCCATCCAAGCAGATACGCAGTATTTT. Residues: CASSLAIQADTQYF.

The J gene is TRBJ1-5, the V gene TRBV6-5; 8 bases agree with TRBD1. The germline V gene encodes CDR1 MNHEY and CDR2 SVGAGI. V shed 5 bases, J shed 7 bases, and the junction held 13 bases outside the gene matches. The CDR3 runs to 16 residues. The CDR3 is CASSTGGTGPGQPQHF. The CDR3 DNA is TGTGCCAGCAGTACTGGGGGGACAGGCCCAGGACAGCCCCAGCATTTT.